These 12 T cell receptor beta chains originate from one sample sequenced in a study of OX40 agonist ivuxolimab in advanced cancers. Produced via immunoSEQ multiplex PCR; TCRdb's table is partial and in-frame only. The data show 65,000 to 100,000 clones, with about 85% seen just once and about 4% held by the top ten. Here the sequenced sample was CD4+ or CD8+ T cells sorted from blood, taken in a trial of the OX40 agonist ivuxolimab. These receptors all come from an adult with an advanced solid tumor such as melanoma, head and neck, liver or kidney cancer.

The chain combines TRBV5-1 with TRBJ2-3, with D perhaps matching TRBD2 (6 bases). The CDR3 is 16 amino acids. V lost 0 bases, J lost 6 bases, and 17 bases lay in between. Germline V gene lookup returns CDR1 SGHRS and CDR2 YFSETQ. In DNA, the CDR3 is TGCGCCAGCAGCTTGGAGGGAGGTGTCATAATGGATACGCAGTATTTT. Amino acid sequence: CASSLEGGVIMDTQYF.

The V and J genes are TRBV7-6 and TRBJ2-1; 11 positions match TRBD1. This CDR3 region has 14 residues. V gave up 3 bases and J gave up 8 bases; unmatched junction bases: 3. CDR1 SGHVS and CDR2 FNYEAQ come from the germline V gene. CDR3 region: CASSFRDRGDEQFF. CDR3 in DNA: TGTGCCAGCAGCTTTCGGGACAGGGGGGATGAGCAGTTCTTC.

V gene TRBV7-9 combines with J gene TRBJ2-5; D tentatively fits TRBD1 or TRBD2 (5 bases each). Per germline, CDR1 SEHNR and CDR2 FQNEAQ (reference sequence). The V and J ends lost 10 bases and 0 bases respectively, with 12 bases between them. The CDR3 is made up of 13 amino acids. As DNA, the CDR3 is TGTGCCACCTGGGACGGGTACCAAGAGACCCAGTACTTC. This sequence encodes CATWDGYQETQYF.

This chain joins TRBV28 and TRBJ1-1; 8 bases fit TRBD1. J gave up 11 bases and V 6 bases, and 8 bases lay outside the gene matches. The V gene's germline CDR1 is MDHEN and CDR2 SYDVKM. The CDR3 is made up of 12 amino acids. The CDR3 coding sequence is TGTGCCAGCAGGTTAACAGGGGGTTATGCTTTCTTT. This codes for CASRLTGGYAFF. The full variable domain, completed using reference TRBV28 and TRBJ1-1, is DVKVTQSSRYLVKRTGEKVFLECVQDMDHENMFWYRQDPGLGLRLIYFSYDVKMKEKGDIPEGYSVSREKKERFSLILESASTNQTSMYLCASRLTGGYAFFGQGTRLTVV.

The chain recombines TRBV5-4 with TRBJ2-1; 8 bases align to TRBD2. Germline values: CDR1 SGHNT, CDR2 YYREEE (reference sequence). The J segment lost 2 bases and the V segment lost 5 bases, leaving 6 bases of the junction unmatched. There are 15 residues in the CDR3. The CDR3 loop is CASSSSGRTYNEQFF. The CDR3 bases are TGTGCCAGCAGTTCAAGCGGGAGAACCTACAATGAGCAGTTCTTC.

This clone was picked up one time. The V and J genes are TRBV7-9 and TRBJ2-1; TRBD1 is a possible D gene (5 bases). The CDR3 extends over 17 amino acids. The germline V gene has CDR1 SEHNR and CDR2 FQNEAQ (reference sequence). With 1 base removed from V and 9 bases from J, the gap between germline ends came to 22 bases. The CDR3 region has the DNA TGTGCCAGCAGCTTAGTATTCATCGGTCCGTTTAGGGGTGAGCAGTTCTTC. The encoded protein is CASSLVFIGPFRGEQFF.

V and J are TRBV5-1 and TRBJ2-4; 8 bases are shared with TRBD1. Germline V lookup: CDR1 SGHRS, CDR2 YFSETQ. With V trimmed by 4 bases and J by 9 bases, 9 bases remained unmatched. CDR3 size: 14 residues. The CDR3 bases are TGCGCCAGCAGCGTGACAGGGGCCGGGAGCATTCAGTACTTC. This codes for CASSVTGAGSIQYF. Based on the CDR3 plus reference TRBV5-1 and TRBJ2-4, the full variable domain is KAGVTQTPRYLIKTRGQQVTLSCSPISGHRSVSWYQQTPGQGLQFLFEYFSETQRNKGNFPGRFSGRQFSNSRSEMNVSTLELGDSALYLCASSVTGAGSIQYFGAGTRLSVL.

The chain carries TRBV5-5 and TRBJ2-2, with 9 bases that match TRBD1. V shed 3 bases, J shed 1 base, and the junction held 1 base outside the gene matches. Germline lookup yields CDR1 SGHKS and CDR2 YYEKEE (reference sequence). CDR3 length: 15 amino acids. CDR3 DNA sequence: TGTGCCAGCAGCTGGGGACAGGGGAACACCGGGGAGCTGTTTTTT. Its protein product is CASSWGQGNTGELFF. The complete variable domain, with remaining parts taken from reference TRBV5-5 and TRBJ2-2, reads DAGVTQSPTHLIKTRGQQVTLRCSPISGHKSVSWYQQVLGQGPQFIFQYYEKEERGRGNFPDRFSARQFPNYSSELNVNALLLGDSALYLCASSWGQGNTGELFFGEGSRLTVL.

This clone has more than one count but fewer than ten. In DNA, the CDR3 is TGCGCCACCGCGACTAGCGGGACGCAAGAGACCCAGTACTTC. Translation gives CATATSGTQETQYF. J is TRBJ2-5 and V is TRBV5-1; 11 nucleotides line up with TRBD2. This CDR3 has 14 residues. The J segment lost 2 bases and the V segment lost 9 bases, leaving 6 bases of the junction unmatched. In germline, CDR1 is SGHRS, CDR2 YFSETQ.

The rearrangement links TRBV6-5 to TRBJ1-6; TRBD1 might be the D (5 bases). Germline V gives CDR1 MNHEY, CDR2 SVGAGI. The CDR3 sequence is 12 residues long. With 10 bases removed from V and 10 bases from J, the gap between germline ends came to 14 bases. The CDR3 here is CATRPGDSPLHF. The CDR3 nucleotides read TGTGCCACCAGACCGGGGGACTCACCCCTCCACTTT.

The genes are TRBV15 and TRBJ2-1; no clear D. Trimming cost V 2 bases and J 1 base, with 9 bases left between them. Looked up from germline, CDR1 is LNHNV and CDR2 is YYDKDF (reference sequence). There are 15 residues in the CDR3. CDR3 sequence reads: CATSRLSDSYNEQFF. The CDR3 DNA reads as TGTGCCACCAGCAGATTATCGGATTCCTACAATGAGCAGTTCTTC.

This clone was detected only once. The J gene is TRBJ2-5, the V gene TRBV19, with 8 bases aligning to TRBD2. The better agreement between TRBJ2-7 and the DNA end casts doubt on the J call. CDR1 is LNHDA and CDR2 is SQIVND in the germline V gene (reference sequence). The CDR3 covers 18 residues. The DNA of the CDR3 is TGTGCCAGTAGGAGGGATTTACTAGCGGACTCGAGCTCCTACGAGCAGTACTTC. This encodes CASRRDLLADSSSYEQYF.